This TCR beta chain is drawn from a study of blood T cell repertoires in COVID-19. Turning to the study itself: Sources were T cells, B-cell-depleted T cells, or PBMCs; the material itself was cDNA or gDNA.

This clone was found a few times. Other nucleotide sequences in the sample specify the same CDR3. Profiled with immunoSEQ multiplex PCR; TCRdb holds only in-frame clones, not every one. The sample includes 150,000 to 250,000 clones, roughly 84% of them seen just once. V was clipped by 0 bases and J by 6 bases; unmatched bases: 3. This CDR3 comprises 15 residues. From germline, CDR1 is SGHNT and CDR2 YYREEE (reference sequence). The rearrangement uses TRBV5-4 and TRBJ2-1, with 10 bases lining up with TRBD1. This receptor was obtained from a man aged 40-55 years who had recovered from COVID-19. The specimen was PBMCs or T cells enriched from blood (not recorded which). CDR3 protein: CASSLGGQGVNEQFF. The CDR3 DNA follows: TGTGCCAGCAGCTTGGGAGGACAGGGGGTCAATGAGCAGTTCTTC.